These 21 T cell receptor beta chains came from one sample sequenced in a study of vaccination and CD4 T cells after COVID-19. Cultured CD4+ T cell DNA underwent sequencing with the Oncomine TCR Beta short-read assay. TCRdb re-analysed the PCR reads in MiXCR, keeping a single row per CDR3 protein. The sample carries approximately 11,000 distinct CDR3 sequences, roughly 29% recorded once. No antigen is known for these receptors. Treatment meaning: roughly 11-day PBMC culture with coronavirus spike peptide pools or control peptides (ViraFEST assay). Material: cultured CD4+ T cells from blood. Receptor source: a human donor with COVID-19.

This clonotype is deemed medium-sized. CDR3 bases: TGTGCCAGCAGCTTATGGATAAATCAGCCCCAGCATTTT. This encodes CASSLWINQPQHF. V and J are TRBV7-2 and TRBJ1-5; D gene unclear. CDR3 length: 13 amino acids. Deletions cut 2 bases from V and 4 bases from J, with 6 bases between. Germline V gene data show CDR1 as SGHTA and CDR2 as FQGNSA.

The chain carries TRBV27 and TRBJ2-1, with 9 bases fitting TRBD1. The CDR3 sequence is 16 residues long. CDR1 is MNHEY, CDR2 SMNVEV, per germline (reference sequence). With V trimmed by 5 bases and J by 2 bases, 7 bases remained unmatched. Here the CDR3 reads CASSMSDRGAYNEQFF. CDR3 coding DNA: TGTGCCAGCAGTATGTCCGACAGGGGGGCCTACAATGAGCAGTTCTTC.

The rearrangement joins TRBV30 to TRBJ2-2, with D perhaps matching TRBD2 (7 bases). The CDR3 is 16 residues long. V lost 2 bases, J lost 8 bases, and 21 bases lay in between. Germline CDR1 reads GTSNPN; CDR2 reads SVGIG (reference sequence). The chain's CDR3 is CAWSTTVGGPWGELFF. The CDR3 DNA reads as TGTGCCTGGAGTACCACCGTCGGGGGGCCGTGGGGGGAGCTGTTTTTT.

This clonotype turned up a few times. The V call is TRBV6-7, the J call TRBJ2-3; TRBD2 is a possible D gene (5 bases). TRBV6-7 is noted as an ORF with a role that remains uncertain. The CDR3 spans 14 residues. Trimming took 1 base from V and 2 from J, leaving 7 bases between them. The CDR3 sequence: CASSYWETTDTQYF. The CDR3 region has the DNA TGTGCCAGCAGTTACTGGGAGACCACAGATACGCAGTATTTT.

This clonotype occurred a few times. In DNA form, the CDR3 reads TGCAGTGCTCCAGAACGGACAGGGCTGTCCTACAATGAGCAGTTCTTC. This gives the protein CSAPERTGLSYNEQFF. The J gene is TRBJ2-1, the V gene TRBV20-1, with TRBD1 matching 8 bases. The CDR3 spans 16 residues. Looked up from germline, CDR1 is DFQATT and CDR2 is SNEGSKA (reference sequence). J was trimmed by 1 base and V by 5 bases; bases with no gene match: 10.

The chain uses TRBV19 and TRBJ2-3, with TRBD1 as a possible D gene (7 bases). V was shortened by 7 bases and J by 1 base, with 24 bases between the two germline ends. This CDR3 contains 18 residues. CDR1 and CDR2 from the germline V gene are LNHDA and SQIVND (reference sequence). CDR3 nucleotide sequence: TGTGCCAGTACAGGGACAGTTCATCTAGGCGGGGGCACAGATACGCAGTATTTT. It specifies CASTGTVHLGGGTDTQYF.

The rearrangement joins TRBV7-2 to TRBJ2-5, with 9 positions matching TRBD2. The germline gives CDR1 SGHTA, CDR2 FQGNSA. The length of the CDR3 is 15 residues. After removal of 2 bases from V and 5 bases from J, the junction contained 6 bases not matched to a gene. CDR3 sequence reads: CASSLSAGGWETQYF. CDR3 DNA sequence: TGTGCCAGCAGCTTATCGGCGGGGGGGTGGGAGACCCAGTACTTC.

This chain uses TRBV6-1 with TRBJ2-1; 7 bases map to TRBD2. CDR1 and CDR2 from the germline V gene are MNHNS and SASEGT. The CDR3 has 15 residues. Germline trimming cut 8 bases from V and 0 bases from J; bases unmatched to any gene: 7. CDR3 sequence (DNA): TGTGCCAGCCTCTCTCGGACTAGCTCCTACAATGAGCAGTTCTTC. The encoded protein is CASLSRTSSYNEQFF.

This rearrangement joins TRBV5-4 to TRBJ1-2; TRBD1 matches 7 bases. Germline values: CDR1 SGHNT, CDR2 YYREEE (reference sequence). This CDR3 comprises 13 residues. The V and J ends lost 7 bases and 2 bases, in that order; junction bases with no gene match: 5. The CDR3 region has the DNA TGTGCCAGCGGACGGGACAGCAACTATGGCTACACCTTC. This gives the protein CASGRDSNYGYTF. The full variable domain, completed using reference TRBV5-4 and TRBJ1-2, is ETGVTQSPTHLIKTRGQQVTLRCSSQSGHNTVSWYQQALGQGPQFIFQYYREEENGRGNFPPRFSGLQFPNYSSELNVNALELDDSALYLCASGRDSNYGYTFGSGTRLTVV.

The J gene is TRBJ2-1, the V gene TRBV20-1; D possibly corresponds to TRBD2 (5 bases). CDR1 is DFQATT, CDR2 SNEGSKA, per germline (reference sequence). Trimming took off 6 bases at V and 0 bases at J, with 15 bases between the two ends. The CDR3 sequence is 15 residues long. The DNA of the CDR3 is TGCAGTGCCGTCCGAGAGGGTAGCTCCTACAATGAGCAGTTCTTC. This gives the protein CSAVREGSSYNEQFF.

The chain joins TRBV21-1 to TRBJ2-7; TRBD2, the table's D call, was not compared with the DNA. TRBV21-1 is a documented pseudogene. The CDR3 is 15 amino acids. This CDR3 is CAGSTTLAFSYEQYF. The CDR3 bases are TGTGCCGGCTCCACCACCCTAGCCTTCTCCTACGAGCAGTACTTC.

The chain employs TRBV6-2 or TRBV6-3 and TRBJ2-3, with a possible D match to TRBD2 (6 bases). The CDR3 has 14 amino acids. From germline, CDR1 is MNHEY and CDR2 SVGEGT. The DNA of the CDR3 is TGTGCGGCGGGGCGGGGACCTAGCACAGATACGCAGTATTTT. Its protein is CAAGRGPSTDTQYF.

The J gene is TRBJ2-2, the V gene TRBV7-9; TRBD2 matches 8 bases. Germline lookup yields CDR1 SEHNR and CDR2 FQNEAQ (reference sequence). The ends lost 4 bases at V and 2 bases at J; junction bases unmatched: 12. The CDR3 runs to 18 residues. The CDR3 protein is CASSSPPPGGANTGELFF. CDR3 DNA: TGTGCCAGCAGCTCACCTCCCCCCGGGGGGGCAAACACCGGGGAGCTGTTTTTT. Full variable domain (rest looked up from reference TRBV7-9 and TRBJ2-2): DTGVSQNPRHKITKRGQNVTFRCDPISEHNRLYWYRQTLGQGPEFLTYFQNEAQLEKSRLLSDRFSAERPKGSFSTLEIQRTEQGDSAMYLCASSSPPPGGANTGELFFGEGSRLTVL.

The V and J genes are TRBV6-1 and TRBJ2-7; TRBD1 aligns across 9 bases. Germline CDR1 is MNHNS and CDR2 is SASEGT. The ends lost 6 bases at V and 2 bases at J; junction bases unmatched: 8. CDR3 length: 15 amino acids. CDR3 DNA sequence: TGTGCCAGCAGGCGGGACAGGACAGGGGCCTACGAGCAGTACTTC. The encoded protein is CASRRDRTGAYEQYF.

In this sample, this clonotype turned up a few times. The chain is built from TRBV15 and TRBJ2-3, with 14 bases that match TRBD2. Trimming at V came to 5 bases and at J to 3 bases, leaving 10 bases not matched to a gene. The CDR3 extends over 18 amino acids. Germline V gene data show CDR1 as LNHNV and CDR2 as YYDKDF (reference sequence). The CDR3 nucleotides read TGTGCCACCAGCCGCGGGACTAGCGGGGGACGGGGTACAGATACGCAGTATTTT. It codes for CATSRGTSGGRGTDTQYF.

The chain carries TRBV9 and TRBJ1-1; D ambiguous. The V end was cut by 3 bases, the J end by 3 bases, with 3 bases between. The V gene's germline CDR1 is SGDLS and CDR2 YYNGEE. The CDR3 runs to 11 residues. CDR3 amino acids: CASSADTEAFF. CDR3 sequence (DNA): TGTGCCAGCAGCGCAGACACTGAAGCTTTCTTT.

This rearrangement joins TRBV5-6 to TRBJ1-5, with a possible D match to TRBD1 (5 bases). The germline V and J ends were trimmed by 6 bases and 1 base, with 14 bases remaining between them. The CDR3 spans 15 residues. The germline gives CDR1 SGHDT, CDR2 YYEEEE. CDR3 DNA sequence: TGTGCCAGCACCAAAGGGACTGGGAGCAATCAGCCCCAGCATTTT. Translated: CASTKGTGSNQPQHF. The entire variable domain, with the rest obtained from reference TRBV5-6 and TRBJ1-5, is as follows: DAGVTQSPTHLIKTRGQQVTLRCSPKSGHDTVSWYQQALGQGPQFIFQYYEEEERQRGNFPDRFSGHQFPNYSSELNVNALLLGDSALYLCASTKGTGSNQPQHFGDGTRLSIL.

In DNA form, the CDR3 reads TGTGCCAGCACCACCAACCATGGGGAGACCCAGTACTTC. This codes for CASTTNHGETQYF. The rearrangement uses TRBV6-1 and TRBJ2-5; D remains ambiguous. This CDR3 spans 13 amino acids. V shed 7 bases and J shed 5 bases, with 14 bases lying between them. Germline lookup yields CDR1 MNHNS and CDR2 SASEGT.

V is TRBV6-5 and J is TRBJ1-6; 9 bases map to TRBD1. The junction had 8 bases not matched to a gene; V was cut back by 7 bases and J by 10 bases. The CDR3 extends over 14 amino acids. Germline-derived CDR1 and CDR2 are MNHEY and SVGAGI. The CDR3 DNA reads TGTGCCAGCAATTATCGGGACAGGGTATCACCCCTCCACTTT. Its protein product is CASNYRDRVSPLHF.

This clonotype was seen only a few times. The chain has TRBV6-2 or TRBV6-3 and TRBJ2-2; TRBD1 agrees at 9 bases. The CDR3 is 16 residues long. Germline V lookup: CDR1 MNHEY, CDR2 SVGEGT. Germline trimming cut 1 base from V and 5 bases from J; bases unmatched to any gene: 5. CDR3 in amino acids: CASSYLGTGITGELFF. In nucleotides, the CDR3 is TGTGCCAGCAGTTACTTAGGGACAGGGATTACCGGGGAGCTGTTTTTT.

A remark on this clonotype: Germline and junction disagree at one end, which may indicate a read error. The CDR3 nucleotides read TGTGCTAGCAGCCCCCTAGATAGCGGGGTCTACAATGAGCAGTTCTTC. This gives the protein CASSPLDSGVYNEQFF. This sequence joins TRBV7-7 and TRBJ2-1; 8 positions match TRBD2. The length of the CDR3 is 16 residues. The germline V gene has CDR1 SSHAT and CDR2 FNYEAQ (reference sequence).